What follows are 15 T cell receptor beta chains derived from one specimen sequenced in a study of blood T cell repertoires in COVID-19. Produced via immunoSEQ multiplex PCR; TCRdb's table is partial and in-frame only. The sample lists 150,000 or so clones; 65% to 85% were seen once. The sequenced material came from PBMCs or T cells enriched from blood (not recorded which). These receptors originate from a woman aged 55-70 years who had recovered from COVID-19.

This sequence joins TRBV7-8 and TRBJ1-3, with 10 bases lining up with TRBD1. V trimming: 5 bases; J trimming: 4 bases; junction bases outside the gene matches: 2. CDR1 is SGHVS, CDR2 FQNEAQ, per germline. The CDR3 runs 14 residues. CDR3 in amino acids: CASSVDRGGNTIYF. In nucleotides, the CDR3 is TGTGCCAGCAGCGTGGACAGGGGGGGAAACACCATATATTTT.

This chain links TRBV4-2 with TRBJ1-2; a possible D gene is TRBD1 (5 bases). The germline V gene has CDR1 LGHNA and CDR2 YNFKEQ. The CDR3 is 14 amino acids. Trimming pared 2 bases from V and 8 bases from J, leaving 15 bases between. CDR3 amino acids: CASSQSERGIGYTF. CDR3 sequence (DNA): TGTGCCAGCAGCCAATCGGAAAGGGGTATCGGCTACACCTTC.

This clone came up once. V is TRBV5-4 and J is TRBJ2-7; TRBD2 matches 9 bases. This CDR3 contains 15 residues. The trim removed 4 bases at V and 2 bases at J, leaving 7 bases unmatched. Germline lookup yields CDR1 SGHNT and CDR2 YYREEE (reference sequence). The CDR3 here is CASSPPAGGTYEQYF. In DNA, the CDR3 is TGTGCCAGCAGCCCCCCGGCGGGAGGGACCTACGAGCAGTACTTC.

In its sample, this clone was seen many times. The chain is built from TRBV10-2 and TRBJ2-7, with D tentatively TRBD1 (6 bases). The CDR3 consists of 15 residues. The V gene's germline CDR1 is WSHSY and CDR2 SAAADI. Trimming cost V 0 bases and J 6 bases, with 15 bases left between them. The CDR3 sequence is CASSESWTESREQYF. The CDR3 nucleotides read TGCGCCAGCAGTGAGTCATGGACAGAGAGTCGCGAGCAGTACTTC.

The CDR3 sequence is CASSATGSQPQHF. The CDR3 nucleotides are TGTGCCAGCAGCGCGACAGGGTCTCAGCCCCAGCATTTT. The V and J genes are TRBV6-5 and TRBJ1-5, with TRBD1 matching 7 bases. CDR1 and CDR2 from the germline V gene are MNHEY and SVGAGI. The trim removed 6 bases at V and 6 bases at J, leaving 5 bases unmatched. The CDR3 contains 13 residues.

V gene TRBV19 combines with J gene TRBJ2-7; D is perhaps TRBD1 (5 bases). From germline, CDR1 is LNHDA and CDR2 SQIVND (reference sequence). The germline V and J ends were trimmed by 1 base and 6 bases, with 10 bases remaining between them. This CDR3 spans 13 amino acids. CDR3 nucleotide sequence: TGTGCCAGTAGTATAGCCTACAGGTCCGAGCAGTACTTC. It is translated as CASSIAYRSEQYF.

J is TRBJ1-2 and V is TRBV5-4; TRBD1 might be the D (6 bases). The CDR3 is 13 residues long. The germline V gene has CDR1 SGHNT and CDR2 YYREEE (reference sequence). The V end was cut by 4 bases, the J end by 4 bases, with 11 bases between. For the CDR3, the DNA is TGTGCCAGCAGCAGTACAGGGCCCTATGGCTACACCTTC. Residues: CASSSTGPYGYTF.

This clone was found a few times. The chain recombines TRBV27 with TRBJ1-2, with 7 bases lining up with TRBD1. After removal of 6 bases from V and 1 base from J, the junction contained 8 bases not matched to a gene. There are 15 residues in the CDR3. Germline values: CDR1 MNHEY, CDR2 SMNVEV (reference sequence). The CDR3 nucleotides are TGTGCCAGCAGCCGAGGGGGCAGCCTTAACTATGGCTACACCTTC. Its protein is CASSRGGSLNYGYTF.

V and J are TRBV28 and TRBJ2-7; TRBD1 aligns across 7 bases. This CDR3 has 15 residues. Germline V gene sequence: CDR1 MDHEN, CDR2 SYDVKM. After removal of 5 bases from V and 0 bases from J, the junction contained 7 bases not matched to a gene. CDR3 DNA: TGTGCCAGCAGTCCTGACAGGGCATACTCCTACGAGCAGTACTTC. Translation gives CASSPDRAYSYEQYF. Full variable domain (rest looked up from reference TRBV28 and TRBJ2-7): DVKVTQSSRYLVKRTGEKVFLECVQDMDHENMFWYRQDPGLGLRLIYFSYDVKMKEKGDIPEGYSVSREKKERFSLILESASTNQTSMYLCASSPDRAYSYEQYFGPGTRLTVT.

The gene calls are TRBV2 and TRBJ1-1, with 9 bases matching TRBD1. Trimming at V came to 4 bases and at J to 4 bases, leaving 4 bases not matched to a gene. Germline CDR1 and CDR2: SNHLY and FYNNEI. This CDR3 region has 14 residues. This chain's CDR3 is CASSAQGALTEAFF. The CDR3 DNA follows: TGTGCCAGCAGTGCACAGGGGGCCCTCACTGAAGCTTTCTTT. Variable domain in full (rest from reference TRBV2 and TRBJ1-1): EPEVTQTPSHQVTQMGQEVILRCVPISNHLYFYWYRQILGQKVEFLVSFYNNEISEKSEIFDDQFSVERPDGSNFTLKIRSTKLEDSAMYFCASSAQGALTEAFFGQGTRLTVV.

The chain carries TRBV5-4 and TRBJ2-5, with D possibly being TRBD1 (5 bases). The CDR3 totals 14 residues. The germline gives CDR1 SGHNT, CDR2 YYREEE (reference sequence). Trimming cost V 2 bases and J 1 base, with 9 bases left between them. As DNA, the CDR3 is TGTGCCAGCAGCTTACAGGACGCCCAAGAGACCCAGTACTTC. Protein: CASSLQDAQETQYF.

The chain is built from TRBV10-3 and TRBJ2-2, with a tentative D call TRBD2 (5 bases). The CDR3 is 16 amino acids. Germline values: CDR1 ENHRY, CDR2 SYGVKD. Between the trimmed V and J ends, which lost 2 bases and 4 bases, there was a span of 14 bases. CDR3 loop: CAISERTDRGTGELFF. CDR3 coding DNA: TGTGCCATCAGTGAGAGAACAGATCGGGGCACCGGGGAGCTGTTTTTT.

This clone was seen only a few times. This sequence joins TRBV2 and TRBJ2-7; 9 nucleotides line up with TRBD2. After removal of 6 bases from V and 1 base from J, the junction contained 1 base not matched to a gene. This CDR3 has 13 residues. Germline V gene sequence: CDR1 SNHLY, CDR2 FYNNEI. The DNA of the CDR3 is TGTGCCAGCAGAACTAGCGGGTCCTACGAGCAGTACTTC. The encoded protein is CASRTSGSYEQYF. The variable domain in full, completed from reference TRBV2 and TRBJ2-7, reads EPEVTQTPSHQVTQMGQEVILRCVPISNHLYFYWYRQILGQKVEFLVSFYNNEISEKSEIFDDQFSVERPDGSNFTLKIRSTKLEDSAMYFCASRTSGSYEQYFGPGTRLTVT.

The V gene is TRBV5-6, the J gene TRBJ1-2; a possible D gene is TRBD1 (6 bases). V was trimmed by 0 bases and J by 5 bases, leaving 11 bases between them. The CDR3 has 14 amino acids. Germline V gene lookup returns CDR1 SGHDT and CDR2 YYEEEE. The CDR3 sequence: CASSLVAGAYGYTF. The CDR3 DNA reads TGTGCCAGCAGCTTGGTGGCGGGGGCGTATGGCTACACCTTC.

The V gene is TRBV5-1, the J gene TRBJ2-7; the match to TRBD1 covers 7 bases. The length of the CDR3 is 15 residues. CDR1 is SGHRS and CDR2 is YFSETQ in the germline V gene. J gave up 7 bases and V 4 bases, and 14 bases lay outside the gene matches. Here the CDR3 DNA reads TGCGCCAGCAGCATCGGACAGGCCCAGTCGGGGGAGCAGTACTTC. Its translation is CASSIGQAQSGEQYF.